This T cell receptor beta chain was captured in a study of OX40 agonist ivuxolimab in advanced cancers. Across the whole study: Patient treatment consisted of intravenous ivuxolimab administration every 2 weeks at 0.01 to 10 mg/kg.

Study-wide findings and caveats: The investigators did not determine what antigen specificity the expanded peripheral T cells had. Some of the lowest clonal expansion was seen in partial responders at 0.1-3.0 mg/kg.

A word on this clone: What it binds is unknown.

Germline CDR1 and CDR2: KGHSH and LQKENI. V was pared by 2 bases and J by 4 bases, with 11 bases between. The CDR3 consists of 14 residues. The data were produced by immunoSEQ multiplex PCR, yet TCRdb's version contains in-frame clones alone and is incomplete. The sample shows just under 85,000 clones, roughly 83% of them seen only once. This sequence joins TRBV18 and TRBJ1-2; the D is unclear. This clonotype was obtained from an adult with an advanced solid tumor such as melanoma, head and neck, liver or kidney cancer. Sequencing used CD4+ or CD8+ T cells sorted from blood, obtained in a trial of the OX40 agonist ivuxolimab. CDR3 amino acids: CASSPEGGGYGYTF. CDR3 sequence (DNA): TGTGCCAGCTCACCAGAGGGAGGAGGCTATGGCTACACCTTC. The full variable domain, rest sourced from reference TRBV18 and TRBJ1-2, is NAGVMQNPRHLVRRRGQEARLRCSPMKGHSHVYWYRQLPEEGLKFMVYLQKENIIDESGMPKERFSAEFPKEGPSILRIQQVVRGDSAAYFCASSPEGGGYGYTFGSGTRLTVV.